The 28 T cell receptor beta chains below come from one sample, sequenced in a study of T cell repertoires in cytomegalovirus infection. In TCRdb, the reads were re-called with MiXCR into one record per CDR3 protein. The data show about 530,000 distinct CDR3 sequences, around a quarter seen once. What was sequenced was PBMCs. Source of these receptors: a human donor in good health (CMV status not recorded). Some clones in this sample may be carry-over from other donors' samples.

This clonotype was observed a single time. The chain carries TRBV7-3 and TRBJ2-4, with a weak D call TRBD2 (7 bases). The length of the CDR3 is 19 residues. Trimming shortened V by 2 bases and J by 7 bases, and 27 bases separated the two germline ends. Germline-derived CDR1 and CDR2 are SGHTA and FQGTGA. CDR3 DNA sequence: TGTGCCAGCAGCTTATTCCCTTCAGGGGCTAGCGGAGGATTGAACATTCAGTACTTC. Its translation is CASSLFPSGASGGLNIQYF.

This clonotype was detected only a few times. The chain couples TRBV6-5 to TRBJ2-3, with D unclear. Looked up from germline, CDR1 is MNHEY and CDR2 is SVGAGI. Trimming took off 5 bases at V and 6 bases at J, with 9 bases between the two ends. The CDR3 is 12 amino acids. The CDR3 sequence is CASSIVGDTQYF. The DNA of the CDR3 is TGTGCCAGCAGTATAGTTGGGGATACGCAGTATTTT.

In this sample, this clonotype turned up a few times. This chain links TRBV27 with TRBJ2-7, with D hard to call. Germline CDR1 and CDR2: MNHEY and SMNVEV (reference sequence). Trimming shortened V by 8 bases and J by 4 bases, and 12 bases separated the two germline ends. The CDR3 has 12 amino acids. The CDR3 loop reads CASYPGQYEQYV. CDR3 in DNA: TGTGCCAGCTACCCCGGGCAGTACGAGCAGTACGTC.

The sample holds one count of this clonotype. The chain couples TRBV5-6 to TRBJ1-2; D possibly corresponds to TRBD1 (5 bases). Germline CDR1 and CDR2: SGHDT and YYEEEE. The length of the CDR3 is 14 residues. The V and J ends lost 4 bases and 8 bases respectively, with 18 bases between them. CDR3 DNA sequence: TGTGCCAGCAGCCGGGACGGGATGATGTTGGGCTACACCTTC. Translated: CASSRDGMMLGYTF.

Only a few counts were recorded for this clonotype. This chain joins TRBV28 and TRBJ1-2; a weak D match, TRBD1 (5 bases). With 6 bases removed from V and 1 base from J, the gap between germline ends came to 9 bases. This CDR3 comprises 13 residues. Germline loops: CDR1 MDHEN, CDR2 SYDVKM. The CDR3 nucleotides read TGTGCCAGCAGGAGGGGATATAACTATGGCTACACCTTC. It encodes CASRRGYNYGYTF.

This clonotype was seen many times. The chain has TRBV7-8 and TRBJ2-3; 8 bases are a match to TRBD1. Germline CDR1 is SGHVS and CDR2 is FQNEAQ. The trim removed 5 bases at V and 4 bases at J, leaving 11 bases unmatched. This CDR3 is 16 amino acids long. CDR3: CASSLRLTGVPDTQYF. In DNA form, the CDR3 reads TGTGCCAGCAGCCTCCGCCTGACAGGGGTACCAGATACGCAGTATTTT.

This clonotype was observed many times. This rearrangement joins TRBV7-2 to TRBJ1-4; perhaps TRBD1 as D (6 bases). Trimming stripped 5 bases from V and 4 bases from J, with 14 bases between. The CDR3 extends over 15 amino acids. The germline V gene has CDR1 SGHTA and CDR2 FQGNSA. The CDR3 loop reads CASSLLGDINEKLFF. As DNA, the CDR3 is TGTGCCAGCAGCCTTCTGGGGGACATTAATGAAAAACTGTTTTTT.

V and J are TRBV27 and TRBJ2-2; 7 nucleotides match TRBD1. The CDR3 is 17 residues long. With V trimmed by 3 bases and J by 6 bases, 13 bases remained unmatched. CDR1 is MNHEY and CDR2 is SMNVEV in the germline V gene (reference sequence). CDR3 in amino acids: CASSLTLRGRGPGELFF. CDR3 DNA sequence: TGTGCCAGCAGTTTGACCCTTAGGGGGCGCGGGCCCGGGGAGCTGTTTTTT.

This clonotype occurred a few times. The chain uses TRBV2 and TRBJ1-1; D gene ambiguous. CDR1 is SNHLY, CDR2 FYNNEI, per germline. This CDR3 comprises 14 residues. Trimming stripped 1 base from V and 1 base from J, with 7 bases between. The CDR3 DNA reads as TGTGCCAGCAGTGAAGTGAGTCAGAACACTGAAGCTTTCTTT. Encoded protein: CASSEVSQNTEAFF.

This clonotype was picked up a small number of times. The chain employs TRBV6-2 or TRBV6-3 and TRBJ2-3; 7 bases align to TRBD2. Germline assignment: CDR1 MNHEY and CDR2 SVGEGT. With V trimmed by 0 bases and J by 1 base, 28 bases remained unmatched. The CDR3 sequence is 24 residues long. The CDR3 DNA reads as TGTGCCAGCAGTTACTCGAGGCAATCAGTGTCCTGGTCTGGCGGGAGCTTAGGCACAGATACGCAGTATTTT. It specifies CASSYSRQSVSWSGGSLGTDTQYF.

This clonotype was detected only once. This chain connects TRBV28 to TRBJ1-2, with unresolved D. Trimming took off 7 bases at V and 7 bases at J, with 16 bases between the two ends. CDR1 MDHEN and CDR2 SYDVKM come from the germline V gene. This CDR3 is 13 amino acids long. The CDR3 DNA follows: TGTGCCAGCACCCTTCCCCGACTCGCTGGCTACACCTTC. Amino acids: CASTLPRLAGYTF.

This clonotype was counted at least ten times. The chain has TRBV7-3 and TRBJ1-3; D call uncertain. The CDR3 is 16 amino acids. From germline, CDR1 is SGHTA and CDR2 FQGTGA. V dropped 1 base and J dropped 0 bases, with 10 bases sitting between them. CDR3 sequence: CASSLILPDSGNTIYF. Here the CDR3 DNA reads TGTGCCAGCAGCTTAATCCTTCCTGACTCTGGAAACACCATATATTTT.

There are many counts of this clonotype. The rearrangement uses TRBV12-3 or TRBV12-4 and TRBJ2-7; TRBD2 aligns across 7 bases. This CDR3 is built from 13 residues. The J segment lost 4 bases and the V segment lost 4 bases, leaving 4 bases of the junction unmatched. The CDR3: CASSSLAVYEQYF. The CDR3 DNA reads as TGTGCCAGCAGTTCCCTAGCGGTGTACGAGCAGTACTTC.

The chain couples TRBV4-1 to TRBJ2-2, with D unclear. V was clipped by 0 bases and J by 3 bases, with 17 bases between them. The CDR3 is 18 residues long. Germline V gene lookup returns CDR1 MGHRA and CDR2 YSYEKL. CDR3 residues: CASSQDSRQNRYTGELFF. The CDR3 nucleotides are TGCGCCAGCAGCCAAGATAGCAGACAAAACCGATACACCGGGGAGCTGTTTTTT.

For the CDR3, the DNA is TGTGCCAGCAGCTTGGAGGAGGGCACTGAAGCTTTCTTT. Its translation: CASSLEEGTEAFF. The chain links TRBV5-6 to TRBJ1-1; D not resolved. With 0 bases removed from V and 4 bases from J, the gap between germline ends came to 7 bases. Germline values: CDR1 SGHDT, CDR2 YYEEEE. CDR3 size: 13 residues.

V is TRBV12-3 or TRBV12-4 and J is TRBJ2-7; perhaps TRBD1 as D (5 bases). The CDR3 runs 12 residues. The ends were cut back, 8 bases at V and 2 bases at J, with 10 bases in the middle. The CDR3 sequence is CASGIRAYEQYF. As DNA, the CDR3 is TGTGCCAGCGGAATCAGGGCCTACGAGCAGTACTTC.

This clonotype appeared a few times. The CDR3, as DNA: TGTGCCAGCAGCTCAACAGCTGGCTCTGGGGCCAACGTCCTGACTTTC. Translated, it gives CASSSTAGSGANVLTF. V and J are TRBV7-9 and TRBJ2-6; D not resolved. The CDR3 has 16 amino acids. Trimming took off 4 bases at V and 0 bases at J, with 10 bases between the two ends. Per germline, CDR1 SEHNR and CDR2 FQNEAQ (reference sequence).

This clonotype occurred many times. The CDR3 DNA reads TGTGCCAGCAGCCAACGGACTAGCGGTTCTGTATGGGGTAACCAAGAGACCCAGTACTTC. Its protein product is CASSQRTSGSVWGNQETQYF. V gene TRBV7-2 combines with J gene TRBJ2-5; TRBD2 agrees at 10 bases. Germline V CDR1 and CDR2: SGHTA, FQGNSA. CDR3 length: 20 amino acids. J was trimmed by 0 bases and V by 5 bases; bases with no gene match: 18.

This clonotype was counted at least ten times. The chain recombines TRBV7-2 with TRBJ1-2, with D possibly being TRBD1 (6 bases). V lost 3 bases and J lost 6, with 17 bases in between. From germline, CDR1 is SGHTA and CDR2 FQGNSA. The CDR3 has 15 residues. CDR3 loop: CASSFVSRGGDGYTF. The CDR3 DNA reads TGTGCCAGCAGCTTTGTGTCGAGGGGGGGGGATGGCTACACCTTC.

This clonotype has at least ten counts. The CDR3 here is CASGPSWQYF. The CDR3 DNA follows: TGTGCCAGCGGACCATCTTGGCAGTATTTT. The rearrangement joins TRBV7-2 to TRBJ2-3; D is unresolved. The germline V gene encodes CDR1 SGHTA and CDR2 FQGNSA. This CDR3 contains 10 residues. V lost 8 bases, J lost 11 bases, and 11 bases lay in between.

The rearrangement joins TRBV29-1 to TRBJ1-2; TRBD1 is a possible D gene (5 bases). The CDR3 is 13 residues long. Germline V gives CDR1 SQVTM, CDR2 ANQGSEA. Trimming shortened V by 0 bases and J by 7 bases, and 12 bases separated the two germline ends. The CDR3, as DNA: TGCAGCGTTGAAGATGTGATCGGGACTGGCTACACCTTC. Translation gives CSVEDVIGTGYTF.

This clonotype was detected many times. The V call is TRBV7-2, the J call TRBJ2-2; D uncertain. V was cut by 5 bases and J by 2 bases, with 6 bases left in between. CDR1 SGHTA and CDR2 FQGNSA come from the germline V gene. CDR3 size: 13 residues. This chain's CDR3 is CASSHINTGELFF. The CDR3 DNA is TGTGCCAGCAGCCATATCAACACCGGGGAGCTGTTTTTT.

This clonotype was counted a few times. The V call is TRBV13, the J call TRBJ2-5, with 7 bases fitting TRBD2. The germline gives CDR1 PRHDT, CDR2 FYEKMQ (reference sequence). The CDR3 is 16 amino acids. The junction had 12 bases not matched to a gene; V was cut back by 4 bases and J by 4 bases. The CDR3 spells CASSSNLAGLGETQYF. The CDR3 DNA follows: TGTGCCAGCAGCTCCAATTTAGCGGGTTTGGGAGAGACCCAGTACTTC.

The chain joins TRBV18 to TRBJ2-3, with TRBD2 as a possible D gene (5 bases). Trimming removed 5 bases from V and 10 bases from J, with 13 bases in between. Per the germline V gene, CDR1 is KGHSH and CDR2 is LQKENI. The CDR3 covers 12 residues. In nucleotides, the CDR3 is TGTGCCAGCTCATCAGAGGGATCTGCGCAGTATTTT. Residues: CASSSEGSAQYF.

The chain couples TRBV20-1 to TRBJ1-4; D is unclear. Germline V lookup: CDR1 DFQATT, CDR2 SNEGSKA (reference sequence). This CDR3 region has 14 residues. V gave up 0 bases and J gave up 7 bases, with 12 bases separating them. DNA of the CDR3: TGCAGTGCTAGAGATAGGTCCGTAGGTGAAAAACTGTTTTTT. Protein: CSARDRSVGEKLFF.

This clonotype was counted at least ten times. The rearrangement uses TRBV7-2 and TRBJ2-2; 7 bases are shared with TRBD1. The CDR3 length is 14 residues. Trimming at V came to 8 bases and at J to 2 bases, leaving 5 bases not matched to a gene. Germline V gene data show CDR1 as SGHTA and CDR2 as FQGNSA. The CDR3 loop is CASWGTDNTGELFF. In nucleotides, the CDR3 is TGTGCCAGCTGGGGGACAGATAACACCGGGGAGCTGTTTTTT.

The chain uses TRBV15 and TRBJ2-1; tentative D call: TRBD2 (6 bases). Germline CDR1 and CDR2: LNHNV and YYDKDF (reference sequence). CDR3 length: 14 amino acids. Trimming pared 0 bases from V and 6 bases from J, leaving 9 bases between. CDR3 coding DNA: TGTGCCACCAGCAGAGATCGCGGGGCCAATGAGCAGTTCTTC. As protein: CATSRDRGANEQFF.

The CDR3 loop is CASSLETRGAFF. The CDR3, as DNA: TGTGCCAGCAGCTTAGAGACGAGGGGAGCTTTCTTT. The chain uses TRBV7-9 and TRBJ1-1; the D gene is possibly TRBD1 (5 bases). This CDR3 has 12 amino acids. Germline values: CDR1 SEHNR, CDR2 FQNEAQ (reference sequence). Trimming left V 1 base short and J 10 bases short, with 10 bases between. The complete variable domain, with remaining parts taken from reference TRBV7-9 and TRBJ1-1, reads DTGVSQNPRHKITKRGQNVTFRCDPISEHNRLYWYRQTLGQGPEFLTYFQNEAQLEKSRLLSDRFSAERPKGSFSTLEIQRTEQGDSAMYLCASSLETRGAFFGQGTRLTVV.